The T cell receptor beta chain under discussion was sequenced for a study of cytomegalovirus exposure and HLA in healthy donors. Overall study findings and caveats: An analysis that was carried out later associated fewer than 20,000 TCR beta sequences with HLA alleles at 0.05 false discovery rate. It was reported in a later analysis that an Asian-associated ancestry cluster showed fewer N-insertions than the roughly 670-donor mean.

With 4 bases removed from V and 0 bases from J, the gap between germline ends came to 16 bases. This CDR3 is 17 amino acids long. Germline V gene data show CDR1 as SGHTA and CDR2 as FQGNSA. The PCR employed 60 Vbeta primers together with 13 Jbeta primers. Assay: immunoSEQ multiplex PCR; the TCRdb copy retains only in-frame clones and omits some. This table holds 35,000 to 45,000 clones, about 78% found once. Concerning this clone itself: Its specificity is not known.

The chain employs TRBV7-2 and TRBJ2-1; a possible D gene is TRBD2 (5 bases). Sequenced: PBMCs. The receptor comes from a woman aged 30 to 39 in good health and CMV-seronegative. The CDR3 spells CASSSVGGLSSYNEQFF. As DNA, the CDR3 is TGTGCCAGCAGCTCGGTTGGCGGGCTGAGCTCCTACAATGAGCAGTTCTTC.